The rows below give T cell receptor beta chains drawn from one sample of a study of CD8 T cells in Susac syndrome. TCRdb itself ran the immunoSEQ multiplex PCR reads through MiXCR, one entry per CDR3 protein. The sample has 120,000 or so distinct CDR3 sequences, around 94% seen once. The sample taken for sequencing was CD8+ T cells from PBMCs. All receptors come from a human donor with Susac syndrome. Both conserved end residues are part of each CDR3. Each record gives: CDR3 length, V gene, clone size, J gene, D gene, CDR3 DNA, CDR3 protein. D genes are given only for firm matches. Not all rows give a size; the values are once, few, many and, for expanded clones, a class.

len: 15; v_gene: TRBV7-9; abundance: -; j_gene: TRBJ1-1; d_gene: -; CDR3nt: TGTGCCAGCAGCTTAGGAGCCCTTGATTACACTGAAGCTTTCTTT; CDR3aa: CASSLGALDYTEAFF
len: 15; v_gene: TRBV13; abundance: -; j_gene: TRBJ2-7; d_gene: TRBD1; CDR3nt: TGTGCCAGCAGCTCAGGGGGCAGGACCCACTACGAGCAGTACTTC; CDR3aa: CASSSGGRTHYEQYF
len: 14; v_gene: TRBV7-3; abundance: -; j_gene: TRBJ2-2; d_gene: -; CDR3nt: TGTGCCAGCACCGACACACCCTACACCGGGGAGCTGTTTTTT; CDR3aa: CASTDTPYTGELFF
len: 13; v_gene: TRBV2; abundance: -; j_gene: TRBJ1-2; d_gene: -; CDR3nt: TGTGCCAGCAGTGACGGGATGAACTATGGCTACACCTTC; CDR3aa: CASSDGMNYGYTF
len: 15; v_gene: TRBV4-1; abundance: -; j_gene: TRBJ1-5; d_gene: -; CDR3nt: TGCGCCAGCAGCCAAGAATTGTACGGAAATCAGCCCCAGCATTTT; CDR3aa: CASSQELYGNQPQHF
len: 13; v_gene: TRBV6-4; abundance: -; j_gene: TRBJ2-1; d_gene: -; CDR3nt: TGTGCCAGCAGTGAGACGGGGGACAATGAGCAGTTCTTC; CDR3aa: CASSETGDNEQFF
len: 15; v_gene: TRBV6-4; abundance: -; j_gene: TRBJ2-3; d_gene: TRBD2; CDR3nt: TGTGCCAGCAGTGACGTGGCGGGAGAGAAAGATACGCAGTATTTT; CDR3aa: CASSDVAGEKDTQYF
len: 14; v_gene: TRBV20-1; abundance: -; j_gene: TRBJ2-7; d_gene: TRBD1; CDR3nt: TGCAGTGCTACCCGGGACAGGGAACCCTACGAGCAGTACTTC; CDR3aa: CSATRDREPYEQYF
len: 15; v_gene: TRBV4-1; abundance: once; j_gene: TRBJ2-7; d_gene: -; CDR3nt: TGCGCCAGCAGCCAAGTCGCCGGATCCCACTACGAGCAGTACTTC; CDR3aa: CASSQVAGSHYEQYF
len: 14; v_gene: TRBV27; abundance: -; j_gene: TRBJ2-7; d_gene: -; CDR3nt: TGTGCCAGCAGTTTGTCCATCGGCTCCTACGAGCAGTACTTC; CDR3aa: CASSLSIGSYEQYF
len: 14; v_gene: TRBV1; abundance: once; j_gene: TRBJ1-1; d_gene: -; CDR3nt: TGCACCAGCAGCCACGAACAGGAGACCACTGAAGCTTTCTTT; CDR3aa: CTSSHEQETTEAFF
len: 12; v_gene: TRBV7-8; abundance: few; j_gene: TRBJ1-4; d_gene: -; CDR3nt: TGTGCCAGCAGCCCTAGGGGGGAAAAACTGTTTTTT; CDR3aa: CASSPRGEKLFF
len: 15; v_gene: TRBV19; abundance: -; j_gene: TRBJ2-1; d_gene: TRBD2; CDR3nt: TGTGCCAGTAGTGCCGGGGGGGCGGGACACAATGAGCAGTTCTTC; CDR3aa: CASSAGGAGHNEQFF
len: 13; v_gene: TRBV5-8; abundance: once; j_gene: TRBJ2-7; d_gene: -; CDR3nt: TGTGCCAGCAGCTTCCGCACAACCTACGAGCAGTACTTC; CDR3aa: CASSFRTTYEQYF
len: 14; v_gene: TRBV6-4; abundance: -; j_gene: TRBJ2-2; d_gene: -; CDR3nt: TGTGCCAGCAGTGACGGGACGAACACCGGGGAGCTGTTTTTT; CDR3aa: CASSDGTNTGELFF
len: 17; v_gene: TRBV20-1; abundance: -; j_gene: TRBJ1-2; d_gene: TRBD1; CDR3nt: TGCAGTGCTAGCGATATCCGGCGACAGGGCTATAACTATGGCTACACCTTC; CDR3aa: CSASDIRRQGYNYGYTF
len: 14; v_gene: TRBV20-1; abundance: -; j_gene: TRBJ2-1; d_gene: TRBD2; CDR3nt: TGCAGTGCTAGAAATAGCGGGGGTCTCAATGAGCAGTTCTTC; CDR3aa: CSARNSGGLNEQFF
len: 12; v_gene: TRBV5-6; abundance: -; j_gene: TRBJ1-1; d_gene: -; CDR3nt: TGTGCCAGCAGCTTGGACAGCAATGGGGCTTTCTTT; CDR3aa: CASSLDSNGAFF
len: 12; v_gene: TRBV29-1; abundance: -; j_gene: TRBJ2-2; d_gene: -; CDR3nt: TGCAGCGCTCCTACAGGGACCGGGGAGCTGTTTTTT; CDR3aa: CSAPTGTGELFF
len: 15; v_gene: TRBV30; abundance: -; j_gene: TRBJ2-5; d_gene: TRBD2; CDR3nt: TGTGCCTGGAGTGAGCTGACTAGCGGAGGGGAGACCCAGTACTTC; CDR3aa: CAWSELTSGGETQYF
len: 13; v_gene: TRBV19; abundance: -; j_gene: TRBJ2-5; d_gene: TRBD1; CDR3nt: TGTGCCAGTGCCGACAGGGACCAAGAGACCCAGTACTTC; CDR3aa: CASADRDQETQYF
len: 18; v_gene: TRBV19; abundance: -; j_gene: TRBJ2-4; d_gene: TRBD1; CDR3nt: TGTGCCAGTAGTATAGATCCTTGGACAGGGGGAGCCAAAAACATTCAGTACTTC; CDR3aa: CASSIDPWTGGAKNIQYF
len: 15; v_gene: TRBV4-1; abundance: -; j_gene: TRBJ1-2; d_gene: -; CDR3nt: TGCGCCAGCAGCCAAGACAGGCAGACCCTCTATGGCTACACCTTC; CDR3aa: CASSQDRQTLYGYTF
len: 14; v_gene: TRBV20-1; abundance: -; j_gene: TRBJ2-1; d_gene: TRBD2; CDR3nt: TGCAGTGCTAGTGGACTAGCGGAGAACAATGAGCAGTTCTTC; CDR3aa: CSASGLAENNEQFF
len: 14; v_gene: TRBV12-3/TRBV12-4; abundance: -; j_gene: TRBJ2-5; d_gene: TRBD2; CDR3nt: TGTGCCAGCAGTCCAACTAGCGCACAAGAGACCCAGTACTTC; CDR3aa: CASSPTSAQETQYF
len: 11; v_gene: TRBV29-1; abundance: -; j_gene: TRBJ2-7; d_gene: -; CDR3nt: TGCAGCGTTGAAGACAGCTACGAGCAGTACTTC; CDR3aa: CSVEDSYEQYF
len: 15; v_gene: TRBV7-2; abundance: -; j_gene: TRBJ2-1; d_gene: -; CDR3nt: TGTGCCAGCAGCTTAGTGGCGGTCTCCTACAATGAGCAGTTCTTC; CDR3aa: CASSLVAVSYNEQFF
len: 17; v_gene: TRBV18; abundance: -; j_gene: TRBJ1-1; d_gene: -; CDR3nt: TGTGCCAGCTCACCACGATTCCCCCGGGGGACATTGAATGAAGCTTTCTTT; CDR3aa: CASSPRFPRGTLNEAFF
len: 16; v_gene: TRBV4-1; abundance: -; j_gene: TRBJ2-7; d_gene: -; CDR3nt: TGCGCCAGCAGCCAAGACCCCCCGGGAGCTTCCTACGAGCAGTACTTC; CDR3aa: CASSQDPPGASYEQYF
len: 14; v_gene: TRBV18; abundance: -; j_gene: TRBJ1-4; d_gene: -; CDR3nt: TGTGCCGGCTCCCCGGACGGAGATAATGAAAAACTGTTTTTT; CDR3aa: CAGSPDGDNEKLFF
len: 19; v_gene: TRBV28; abundance: -; j_gene: TRBJ2-1; d_gene: TRBD1; CDR3nt: TGTGCCAGCAGTTTATCGGGACAGGGAATACCGATCTCCTACAATGAGCAGTTCTTC; CDR3aa: CASSLSGQGIPISYNEQFF
len: 12; v_gene: TRBV19; abundance: -; j_gene: TRBJ2-1; d_gene: -; CDR3nt: TGTGCCAGTAGCATGGGACCGAGGGAGCAGTTCTTC; CDR3aa: CASSMGPREQFF
len: 16; v_gene: TRBV29-1; abundance: -; j_gene: TRBJ2-6; d_gene: TRBD1; CDR3nt: TGCAGCGTGGCCCGGGACAGGTTCTCTGGGGCCAACGTCCTGACTTTC; CDR3aa: CSVARDRFSGANVLTF
len: 14; v_gene: TRBV18; abundance: once; j_gene: TRBJ2-3; d_gene: -; CDR3nt: TGTGCCAGCTCACCAACTTCTGAAATCGATACGCAGTATTTT; CDR3aa: CASSPTSEIDTQYF
len: 15; v_gene: TRBV20-1; abundance: -; j_gene: TRBJ2-1; d_gene: TRBD2; CDR3nt: TGCAGTGCTAGAAACCTAGCGGGAGATAAGAGTGAGCAGTTCTTC; CDR3aa: CSARNLAGDKSEQFF
len: 14; v_gene: TRBV7-3; abundance: -; j_gene: TRBJ2-1; d_gene: TRBD2; CDR3nt: TGTGCCAGCAGCGTTCTAGCGGGAAACAATGAGCAGTTCTTC; CDR3aa: CASSVLAGNNEQFF
len: 12; v_gene: TRBV12-3/TRBV12-4; abundance: -; j_gene: TRBJ1-1; d_gene: -; CDR3nt: TGTGCCAGCAGTCCAGGGATTGCTGAAGCTTTCTTT; CDR3aa: CASSPGIAEAFF
len: 12; v_gene: TRBV27; abundance: -; j_gene: TRBJ2-7; d_gene: TRBD1; CDR3nt: TGTGCCAGCAGTTCCACAGGGGCGGAGCAGTACTTC; CDR3aa: CASSSTGAEQYF
len: 17; v_gene: TRBV7-3; abundance: -; j_gene: TRBJ2-1; d_gene: -; CDR3nt: TGTGCCAGCAGCTCCATCCCGGGACAATCCTCAGTAAATGAGCAGTTCTTC; CDR3aa: CASSSIPGQSSVNEQFF
len: 16; v_gene: TRBV7-9; abundance: -; j_gene: TRBJ2-1; d_gene: TRBD2; CDR3nt: TGTGCCAGCAGCTCAACTAGCGGCCGGATCTACAATGAGCAGTTCTTC; CDR3aa: CASSSTSGRIYNEQFF
len: 14; v_gene: TRBV4-1; abundance: -; j_gene: TRBJ2-1; d_gene: -; CDR3nt: TGCGCCAGCAGCCCCCGGGGGCTCTTCAATGAGCAGTTCTTC; CDR3aa: CASSPRGLFNEQFF
len: 16; v_gene: TRBV15; abundance: -; j_gene: TRBJ2-1; d_gene: -; CDR3nt: TGTGCCACCACCCCAGGCAGGACTGGCGTATACAATGAGCAGTTCTTC; CDR3aa: CATTPGRTGVYNEQFF